The 26 T cell receptor beta chains presented below share a single source sample, sequenced in a study of shared clonotypes between healthy human individuals. Profiled with immunoSEQ multiplex PCR; TCRdb holds only in-frame clones, not every one. The top ten hold roughly 0.15% of the sample, which has approximately 2.5 million clones, just over 90% seen once. Specimen: naive CD4+ T cells sorted from blood. Subset reported: CD45RA+ positively selected. Receptors originate from a man aged 18 to 29 in good health.

The CDR3 DNA reads TGTGCCAGCAGCAAAGGACAGATAGAGACCCAGTACTTC. It yields the protein CASSKGQIETQYF. The V call is TRBV5-5, the J call TRBJ2-5; D might be TRBD1 (6 bases). Trimming removed 4 bases from V and 4 bases from J, with 11 bases in between. The V gene's germline CDR1 is SGHKS and CDR2 YYEKEE (reference sequence). The CDR3 length is 13 residues.

Note on this clone: At one of its ends the junction is not consistent with the germline gene, which may arise from a read error. The J gene is TRBJ2-3, the V gene TRBV7-7; TRBD2 agrees at 9 bases. The CDR3 sequence is 16 residues long. Germline V gene sequence: CDR1 SSHAT, CDR2 FNYEAQ (reference sequence). The CDR3 DNA is TGTGCTAGCAGCTTAGGTCTAGCGGGGCACCTAGATACGCAGTATTTT. Its protein product is CASSLGLAGHLDTQYF.

In regard to this clone: The sample contains more than one DNA sequence encoding this CDR3. This sequence joins TRBV18 and TRBJ2-7, with D uncertain. Germline V gene sequence: CDR1 KGHSH, CDR2 LQKENI. V was trimmed by 6 bases and J by 0 bases, leaving 9 bases between them. The CDR3 has 13 amino acids. The CDR3 sequence: CASSRTDSYEQYF. The CDR3 nucleotides are TGTGCCAGCTCCCGGACGGACTCCTACGAGCAGTACTTC.

V usage is TRBV7-2 and J usage is TRBJ1-2, with D perhaps matching TRBD1 (5 bases). V shed 1 base and J shed 0 bases, with 12 bases lying between them. CDR3 size: 16 residues. CDR1 is SGHTA, CDR2 FQGNSA, per germline. The CDR3 DNA reads as TGTGCCAGCAGCTTAGGGGGACGGGGGACTAACTATGGCTACACCTTC. Protein sequence: CASSLGGRGTNYGYTF.

This chain connects TRBV10-1 to TRBJ2-5; D is unresolved. V was trimmed by 3 bases and J by 5 bases, leaving 16 bases between them. The germline V gene encodes CDR1 WNHNN and CDR2 SYGVQD (reference sequence). The CDR3 covers 15 residues. CDR3 DNA sequence: TGCGCCAGCAGTGAACGGAGTAATTCTGAGGAGACCCAGTACTTC. This codes for CASSERSNSEETQYF.

This chain connects TRBV11-2 to TRBJ2-7; D is unresolved. This CDR3 is built from 11 residues. Germline V lookup: CDR1 SGHAT, CDR2 FQNNGV. The ends were cut back, 4 bases at V and 6 bases at J, with 7 bases in the middle. The CDR3, as DNA: TGTGCCAGCAGCTCCCCCGGCGAGCAGTACTTC. It yields the protein CASSSPGEQYF.

V gene TRBV6-5 combines with J gene TRBJ2-7; no definite D call. Germline V gene data show CDR1 as MNHEY and CDR2 as SVGAGI. This CDR3 contains 14 residues. Trimming pared 6 bases from V and 3 bases from J, leaving 15 bases between. CDR3 DNA: TGTGCCAGCAGCCGAGACATGTCCCGCTACGAGCAGTACTTC. Translating it yields CASSRDMSRYEQYF.

The chain joins TRBV5-1 to TRBJ2-1; 7 bases map to TRBD1. CDR3 length: 15 amino acids. The germline V gene encodes CDR1 SGHRS and CDR2 YFSETQ. With V trimmed by 4 bases and J by 3 bases, 7 bases remained unmatched. The DNA of the CDR3 is TGCGCCAGCAGCGTTAACAGGGGTGACTACAATGAGCAGTTCTTC. Its translation is CASSVNRGDYNEQFF.

The chain carries TRBV19 and TRBJ1-5; D is unclear. The CDR3 length is 16 residues. Germline V gene sequence: CDR1 LNHDA, CDR2 SQIVND (reference sequence). Trimming removed 3 bases at V and 2 bases at J, with 14 bases between. The CDR3: CASSITMGLGNQPQHF. CDR3 bases: TGTGCCAGTAGTATCACGATGGGTTTGGGCAATCAGCCCCAGCATTTT.

J is TRBJ2-1 and V is TRBV2; TRBD1 agrees at 7 bases. V was clipped by 6 bases and J by 1 base; unmatched bases: 6. CDR1 and CDR2 from the germline V gene are SNHLY and FYNNEI. The CDR3 is 15 amino acids. The CDR3 DNA reads as TGTGCCAGCAGGATACAGGGGTTGTCCTACAATGAGCAGTTCTTC. Its translation is CASRIQGLSYNEQFF.

The chain has TRBV6-5 and TRBJ2-7, with D possibly being TRBD2 (5 bases). The CDR3 covers 15 residues. Looked up from germline, CDR1 is MNHEY and CDR2 is SVGAGI. V was clipped by 0 bases and J by 0 bases, with 9 bases between them. This chain's CDR3 is CASSYSGSASYEQYF. The CDR3 DNA reads as TGTGCCAGCAGTTACTCGGGGAGCGCCTCCTACGAGCAGTACTTC.

The rearrangement links TRBV28 to TRBJ1-5; 7 positions agree with TRBD1. The CDR3 is made up of 16 amino acids. The germline CDR1 and CDR2 sequences are MDHEN and SYDVKM. V was pared by 5 bases and J by 4 bases, with 11 bases of the junction left unmatched. In nucleotides, the CDR3 is TGTGCCAGCAGTAATCCCGGGACAGTTTTTAATCAGCCCCAGCATTTT. Its protein is CASSNPGTVFNQPQHF.

The J gene is TRBJ1-1, the V gene TRBV18; 7 positions agree with TRBD1. Germline V gene lookup returns CDR1 KGHSH and CDR2 LQKENI. V shed 6 bases and J 1 base; nucleotides not matched to a gene: 11. This CDR3 is 16 amino acids long. The CDR3 protein is CASSLRQGMGNTEAFF. CDR3 nucleotides: TGTGCCAGCTCCCTACGACAGGGTATGGGGAACACTGAAGCTTTCTTT.

For this clone: Within the sample, other DNA sequences also encode this same CDR3. The chain combines TRBV30 with TRBJ2-5; tentatively, D is TRBD1 (6 bases). CDR3 length equals 12 residues. CDR1 is GTSNPN, CDR2 SVGIG, per germline (reference sequence). Trimming removed 0 bases at V and 5 bases at J, with 7 bases between. The CDR3, as DNA: TGTGCCTGGAGTGTACAGGGTGAGACCCAGTACTTC. Encoded protein: CAWSVQGETQYF.

The genes are TRBV10-2 and TRBJ2-3; 8 bases match TRBD2. Unmatched junction bases numbered 5, after V lost 5 bases and J lost 4 bases. Germline V gives CDR1 WSHSY, CDR2 SAAADI. This CDR3 contains 14 residues. CDR3 coding DNA: TGCGCCAGCAGTCAGCGGGGGTTGGCAGATACGCAGTATTTT. It codes for CASSQRGLADTQYF.

This clone is a singleton in its sample. V usage is TRBV5-1 and J usage is TRBJ2-1, with 7 bases identical to TRBD2. Germline V gene data show CDR1 as SGHRS and CDR2 as YFSETQ. Trimming removed 8 bases from V and 6 bases from J; junction bases left unmatched: 8. This CDR3 has 13 residues. For the CDR3, the DNA is TGCGCCAGTCATTCTGGGGGGGTCAATGAGCAGTTCTTC. Encoded protein: CASHSGGVNEQFF.

This clone came up once. This chain joins TRBV9 and TRBJ1-2, with D unclear. This CDR3 spans 14 amino acids. The germline V gene has CDR1 SGDLS and CDR2 YYNGEE. Between the trimmed V and J ends, which lost 3 bases and 4 bases, there was a span of 13 bases. Here the CDR3 reads CASSDRETTYGYTF. The CDR3 nucleotides are TGTGCCAGCAGCGACCGGGAAACCACCTATGGCTACACCTTC.

The chain employs TRBV6-1 and TRBJ1-4, with 9 bases that match TRBD1. The CDR3 contains 15 residues. The germline gives CDR1 MNHNS, CDR2 SASEGT. The ends lost 2 bases at V and 8 bases at J; junction bases unmatched: 6. This CDR3 is CASSEWGQGIEKLFF. In nucleotides, the CDR3 is TGTGCCAGCAGTGAATGGGGACAGGGAATAGAAAAACTGTTTTTT.

This rearrangement joins TRBV5-1 to TRBJ2-2; D is possibly TRBD1 or TRBD2 (5 bases each). Trimming pared 4 bases from V and 6 bases from J, leaving 16 bases between. The CDR3 runs 15 residues. Germline V lookup: CDR1 SGHRS, CDR2 YFSETQ. CDR3 DNA sequence: TGCGCCAGCAGCCCCGGGACCCTGAGTCCCGGGGAGCTGTTTTTT. Its protein product is CASSPGTLSPGELFF.

The CDR3 loop reads CASSSPGLAGRDTGELFF. CDR3 bases: TGCGCCAGCAGCTCCCCGGGACTAGCGGGCCGGGACACCGGGGAGCTGTTTTTT. The rearrangement joins TRBV5-1 to TRBJ2-2, with 12 bases identical to TRBD2. The CDR3 has 18 amino acids. Germline values: CDR1 SGHRS, CDR2 YFSETQ. V dropped 3 bases and J dropped 3; count of bases not matched to a gene: 9.

The chain uses TRBV11-2 and TRBJ1-3; D remains unclear. This CDR3 is built from 15 residues. V lost 5 bases and J lost 0, with 11 bases in between. Germline values: CDR1 SGHAT, CDR2 FQNNGV. The CDR3 here is CASSHDGSSGNTIYF. CDR3 DNA: TGTGCCAGCAGCCACGACGGGAGCTCTGGAAACACCATATATTTT.

V gene TRBV6-5 combines with J gene TRBJ1-2; 7 bases agree with TRBD1. J gave up 1 base and V 7 bases, and 6 bases lay outside the gene matches. Germline assignment: CDR1 MNHEY and CDR2 SVGAGI. This CDR3 is 14 amino acids long. The DNA of the CDR3 is TGTGCCAGCACCAGACAGGGATTTAACTATGGCTACACCTTC. As protein: CASTRQGFNYGYTF.

The chain recombines TRBV6-5 with TRBJ2-1; 11 positions agree with TRBD2. Germline values: CDR1 MNHEY, CDR2 SVGAGI. CDR3 length: 11 amino acids. Trimming took 8 bases from V and 11 from J; bases not matched to a gene: 2. CDR3: CASGTSGQQFF. The DNA for the CDR3 is TGTGCCAGCGGGACTAGCGGCCAGCAGTTCTTC.

This clone was detected once. The V gene is TRBV5-4, the J gene TRBJ2-1, with 8 bases fitting TRBD2. J lost 2 bases, V lost 3 bases, and 1 base had no gene match. The CDR3 contains 14 residues. Germline V gene sequence: CDR1 SGHNT, CDR2 YYREEE (reference sequence). In nucleotides, the CDR3 is TGTGCCAGCAGCTCGGGAGGGCCCTACAATGAGCAGTTCTTC. This translates into CASSSGGPYNEQFF.

The chain recombines TRBV29-1 with TRBJ2-5; no reliable D call. Per the germline V gene, CDR1 is SQVTM and CDR2 is ANQGSEA. The CDR3 length is 11 residues. Trimming took off 1 base at V and 5 bases at J, with 5 bases between the two ends. For the CDR3, the DNA is TGCAGCGTTGAAGGGAAGGAGACCCAGTACTTC. It is translated as CSVEGKETQYF.

The genes are TRBV14 and TRBJ2-5, with D perhaps TRBD2 (7 bases). The CDR3 loop spans 17 amino acids. V lost 2 bases to trimming and J lost 2 bases, with 18 bases between them. From germline, CDR1 is SGHDN and CDR2 FVKESK. CDR3 residues: CASSQRPRGAFQETQYF. The CDR3 coding sequence is TGTGCCAGCAGCCAACGTCCCCGGGGGGCGTTTCAAGAGACCCAGTACTTC.